This T cell receptor (beta chain) was profiled in a study of shared clonotypes between healthy human individuals (dated by TCRdb to about 2020). At the level of the whole study: A few men and a couple of women, aged 18 to 49 years, made up the cohort. For each donor, CD4 naive and CD4 memory were each run on three plates, CD8 naive on two plates, and CD8 memory on one plate. Between about 0.85 and 9.5 billion PBMCs per donor were obtained by leukapheresis. To increase sequencing depth and limit assay-specific biases, TCR repertoire library preparation and sequencing were carried out by different laboratories using diverse techniques. To estimate repertoire size and how much clonotype sharing occurs between individuals, the study deeply sequenced the blood TCR repertoires of five or six healthy adults. The research as a whole found: Sampling was restricted to blood, and TCR repertoires in tissue are likely to differ from TCR repertoires in blood. Across a few donors, roughly 5.4% of naive CD4, approximately 3.6% of naive CD8, around 2.5% of memory CD4, and 0.3% to 0.45% of memory CD8 clonotypes were shared. Estimated clonotype richness was generally larger for naive than for memory subsets. Because the study included a small number of donors, the genetic and exposure-history diversity represented was limited. Clonotypes shared by all four sorted-subset donors showed higher generation probabilities than non-shared clonotypes. Pairwise subsampling led to the expectation that sequencing depth would affect the degree of clonotype sharing among donors. Rarefaction of sorted-subset datasets indicated incomplete sequencing despite the large sequencing depth.

A remark on this clone: It has no known antigen specificity. Per-base qualities were not stored, and no clone one base away is much larger.

Using the deep immunoSEQ assay, multiplex PCR amplified TCR CDR3 regions from genomic DNA. Genomic DNA extracted from each cell subset was distributed evenly over all wells of several immunoSEQ 96-well plates, and each plate served as one replicate. Each replicate PCR for sorted subsets received 200 ng genomic DNA, equal to roughly 33,000 T cell genomes. Purified libraries were measured with a Qubit 3.0 fluorometer, size-checked on a Bioanalyzer 2100, and measured again with the KAPA Library Quantification kit. A separate single-read 150-cycle Illumina NextSeq 550 flow cell was used to sequence each immunoSEQ 96-well plate. In the source study's methods: Because the immunoSEQ output held only junctional sequences and lacked quality scores, the filtering could not match the filtering applied to full-length reads. To assign V/J genes and CDR3, sequences were annotated using PyIR, a Python wrapper for IgBLAST v1.9, with IMGT germline references. Reads with weak V/J assignments (E-value above 1e-6), missing CDR3, stop codons, out-of-frame junctions, or ambiguous translated residues were removed. V3J clonotypes were defined as sequences sharing an identical inferred V gene, J gene, and CDR3 amino acid sequence. The percentage overlap between two repertoires was calculated by dividing the number of shared unique clonotypes by the size of the smaller repertoire. Repertoire richness was assessed with RTK rarefaction, the Chao1 estimator, and Recon v2.1 estimates of unobserved clonotypes. Generation probabilities for all TCRbeta clonotypes obtained by the gDNA method from a few donors were computed using OLGA. TCRdb limited this immuneACCESS table to in-frame rearrangements with V and J called. A share of clones is missing; checked studies link under half to unresolved V genes, and the rest is unexplained. V and J calls and clone size come straight from that table; D and trimming were deduced from the DNA. The sample table shows some 790,000 clones, and 72% are seen once. Of the sample, around 1.7% is held by the ten largest clones.

The donors were healthy, HIV-negative adults who had no recently reported acute infections or vaccinations. Every donor was a Caucasian adult residing in Nashville, Tennessee, USA. CD4+ T cells were enriched by magnetic negative selection; naive cells were then positively selected on CD45RA, and the negative fraction formed the memory subset. Blood was obtained by leukapheresis, after which PBMCs were separated by Ficoll-Histopaque density gradient centrifugation and cryopreserved in liquid nitrogen vapor phase. Purity and quantity of every magnetically sorted T cell population were checked by analytical flow cytometry. Genomic DNA was isolated from every sorted fraction and measured by UV absorbance on a Nanodrop 2000c. The CDR3, from cysteine to phenylalanine, totals 18 residues. Of all the DNA, just the CDR3 is kept, 54 bases in frame from base 1. The germline V gene encodes CDR1 SGHTS and CDR2 YDEGEE. Germline trimming amounts to 1 base on V and 0 bases on J, with 11 as the count of junction bases outside the gene matches.

The TCR comes from a woman under 40 in good health. Sequencing was performed on memory CD4+ T cells sorted from blood. Per the publication, the cell subset or site label means: CD45RA-negative fraction. Recombination joined TRBV5-8 with TRBJ2-3; TRBD1 aligns with 7 central bases. The DNA sequence is given as TGTGCCAGCAGCTTGTGGACAGGATCCCTTCCTAGCACAGATACGCAGTATTTT. This gives the protein CASSLWTGSLPSTDTQYF.